The 7 T cell receptor beta chains in this list originate from one sample, sequenced in a study of identical twins. TCRdb reprocessed the 5' RACE reads with MiXCR, giving one entry per CDR3 protein. The table records 500,000 to 550,000 distinct CDR3 sequences, 20% to 25% of them present only once. The sample was also linked to a second study, of yellow fever vaccine responses in identical twins.

Sequenced material: CD4+ T cells sorted from blood. These receptors were taken from a young woman in good health.

The V gene is TRBV25-1, the J gene TRBJ2-5; D is tentatively TRBD1 or TRBD2 (5 bases each). V lost 2 bases and J 5 bases, leaving 12 bases between the germline ends. The CDR3 runs 14 residues. Germline lookup yields CDR1 MGHDK and CDR2 SYGVNS. CDR3 sequence (DNA): TGTGCCAGCAGTGAACCAGGGAGAGGCGAGACCCAGTACTTC. The encoded protein is CASSEPGRGETQYF.

The chain has TRBV20-1 and TRBJ2-5; the D gene is possibly TRBD2 (6 bases). The germline V gene encodes CDR1 DFQATT and CDR2 SNEGSKA (reference sequence). This CDR3 is built from 13 residues. V was shortened by 5 bases and J by 5 bases, with 15 bases between the two germline ends. The CDR3 region is CSAPTTSGETQYF. The CDR3 coding sequence is TGCAGTGCTCCTACGACTAGTGGCGAGACCCAGTACTTC.

Of note for this clonotype: One end of the junction is discordant with germline, which a read error may explain. CDR3 sequence reads: CATSDRRAADTQYF. DNA for the CDR3: TGTGCCACCTCAGACAGGAGGGCCGCAGATACGCAGTATTTT. This chain uses TRBV18 with TRBJ2-3; tentatively, D is TRBD1 or TRBD2 (6 bases each). CDR3 length equals 14 residues. Germline CDR1 reads KGHSH; CDR2 reads LQKENI.

This rearrangement joins TRBV27 to TRBJ2-2; D gene ambiguous. This CDR3 contains 13 residues. The germline V gene has CDR1 MNHEY and CDR2 SMNVEV (reference sequence). The V and J ends lost 4 bases and 2 bases respectively, with 5 bases between them. The CDR3 nucleotides read TGTGCCAGCAGTTCCCATAACACCGGGGAGCTGTTTTTT. As protein: CASSSHNTGELFF.

Here the CDR3 DNA reads TGTGCCAGCAGCCCTTACCCTACCCTAGGAGATACGCAGTATTTT. It yields the protein CASSPYPTLGDTQYF. V gene TRBV4-2 combines with J gene TRBJ2-3; D ambiguous. In germline, CDR1 is LGHNA, CDR2 YNFKEQ. V gave up 4 bases and J gave up 5 bases, with 16 bases separating them. CDR3 length equals 15 residues.

This clonotype was picked up a small number of times. CDR3 in DNA: TGTGCCAGCAGTTTAGGACTAGCGGAGATCTACAATGAGCAGTTCTTC. Amino acid sequence: CASSLGLAEIYNEQFF. V gene TRBV12-3 or TRBV12-4 combines with J gene TRBJ2-1; 9 nucleotides agree with TRBD2. CDR3 length equals 16 residues. After removal of 1 base from V and 3 bases from J, the junction contained 4 bases not matched to a gene.

This clonotype turned up a few times. The chain recombines TRBV10-3 with TRBJ2-2; D possibly corresponds to TRBD1 (6 bases). V lost 4 bases and J lost 0, with 6 bases in between. This CDR3 is built from 14 residues. The V gene's germline CDR1 is ENHRY and CDR2 SYGVKD. CDR3 residues: CAISGQANTGELFF. The CDR3 DNA reads as TGTGCCATCAGTGGACAGGCGAACACCGGGGAGCTGTTTTTT.